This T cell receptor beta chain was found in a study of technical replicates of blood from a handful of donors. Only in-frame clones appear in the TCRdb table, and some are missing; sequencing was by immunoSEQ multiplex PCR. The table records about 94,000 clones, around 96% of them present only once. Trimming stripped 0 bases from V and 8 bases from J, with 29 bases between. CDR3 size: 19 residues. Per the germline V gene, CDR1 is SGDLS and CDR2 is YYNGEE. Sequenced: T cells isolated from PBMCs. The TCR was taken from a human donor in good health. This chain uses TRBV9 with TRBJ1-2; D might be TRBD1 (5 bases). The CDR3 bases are TGTGCCAGCAGCGTAGCTAGTTCTAGGTTGCGGGACGGCTTTTGGGGCTACACCTTC. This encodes CASSVASSRLRDGFWGYTF. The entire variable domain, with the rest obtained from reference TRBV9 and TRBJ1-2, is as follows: DSGVTQTPKHLITATGQRVTLRCSPRSGDLSVYWYQQSLDQGLQFLIQYYNGEERAKGNILERFSAQQFPDLHSELNLSSLELGDSALYFCASSVASSRLRDGFWGYTFGSGTRLTVV.